This T cell receptor beta chain derives from a study of CD8+CD57+ T cells in acquired aplastic anemia. Study at large: Average DNA yield from sorted CD4+ and CD8+ cells was about 3.2 ug.

TCR beta VDJ and CDR3 profiles were obtained from a genomic DNA template. Via MiXCR, TCRdb re-called the reads, giving one row per CDR3 protein. Of 130,000 or so distinct CDR3 sequences detected, 58% appear once; the ten largest clones hold approximately 28%. Previously, flow cytometry had revealed CD8+CD57+ cell expansion in the patients chosen for sequencing. This TCR derives from a human donor with aplastic anemia. The sequenced material came from sorted CD4+, CD8+, or CD8+CD57+ T cells (not recorded which) from PBMCs.

The CDR3, as DNA: TGTGCCAGCGGGAGACAGGGAAATGAAAAACTGTTTTTT. It is translated as CASGRQGNEKLFF. This chain uses TRBV25-1 with TRBJ1-4; TRBD1 agrees at 7 bases. Trimming removed 8 bases from V and 5 bases from J; junction bases left unmatched: 5. This CDR3 spans 13 amino acids. Germline lookup yields CDR1 MGHDK and CDR2 SYGVNS.